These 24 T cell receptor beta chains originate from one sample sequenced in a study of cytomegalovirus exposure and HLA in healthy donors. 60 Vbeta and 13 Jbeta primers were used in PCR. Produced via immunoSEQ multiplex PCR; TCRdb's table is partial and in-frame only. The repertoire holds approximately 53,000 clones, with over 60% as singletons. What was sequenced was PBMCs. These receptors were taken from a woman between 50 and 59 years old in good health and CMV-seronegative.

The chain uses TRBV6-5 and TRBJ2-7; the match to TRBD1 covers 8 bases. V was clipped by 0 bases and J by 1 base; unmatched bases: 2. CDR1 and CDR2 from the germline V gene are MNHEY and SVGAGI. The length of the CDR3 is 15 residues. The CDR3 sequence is CASSYSQGGSYEQYF. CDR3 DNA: TGTGCCAGCAGTTACTCACAGGGGGGTTCCTACGAGCAGTACTTC.

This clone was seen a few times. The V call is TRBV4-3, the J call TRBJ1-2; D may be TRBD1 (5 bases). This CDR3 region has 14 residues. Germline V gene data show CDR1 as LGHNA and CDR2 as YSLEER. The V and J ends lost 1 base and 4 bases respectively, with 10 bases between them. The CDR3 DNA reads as TGCGCCAGCAGCCAAGCCCAGGGCGGCTATGGCTACACCTTC. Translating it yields CASSQAQGGYGYTF.

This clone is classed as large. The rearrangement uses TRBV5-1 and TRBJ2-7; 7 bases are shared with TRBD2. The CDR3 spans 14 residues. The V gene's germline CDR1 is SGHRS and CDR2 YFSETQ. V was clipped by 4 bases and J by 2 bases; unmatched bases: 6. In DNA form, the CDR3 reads TGCGCCAGCAGCACGAGCGGGACCGCCTACGAGCAGTACTTC. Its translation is CASSTSGTAYEQYF. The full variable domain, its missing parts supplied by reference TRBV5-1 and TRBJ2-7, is KAGVTQTPRYLIKTRGQQVTLSCSPISGHRSVSWYQQTPGQGLQFLFEYFSETQRNKGNFPGRFSGRQFSNSRSEMNVSTLELGDSALYLCASSTSGTAYEQYFGPGTRLTVT.

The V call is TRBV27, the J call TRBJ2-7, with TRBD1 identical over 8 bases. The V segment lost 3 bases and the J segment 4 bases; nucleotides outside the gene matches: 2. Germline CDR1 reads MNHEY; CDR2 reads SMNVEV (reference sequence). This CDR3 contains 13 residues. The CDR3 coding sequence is TGTGCCAGCAGTTTCAGGGGGCGGTACGAGCAGTACTTC. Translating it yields CASSFRGRYEQYF.

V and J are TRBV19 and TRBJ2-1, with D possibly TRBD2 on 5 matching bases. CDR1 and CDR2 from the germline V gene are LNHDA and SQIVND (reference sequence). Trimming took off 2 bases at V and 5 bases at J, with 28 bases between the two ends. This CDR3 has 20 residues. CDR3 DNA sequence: TGTGCCAGTAGTATACCCCCCGAATTCGGAGCAGCGGAAGGGAACAATGAGCAGTTCTTC. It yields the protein CASSIPPEFGAAEGNNEQFF. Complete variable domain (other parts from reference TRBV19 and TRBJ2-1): DGGITQSPKYLFRKEGQNVTLSCEQNLNHDAMYWYRQDPGQGLRLIYYSQIVNDFQKGDIAEGYSVSREKKESFPLTVTSAQKNPTAFYLCASSIPPEFGAAEGNNEQFFGPGTRLTVL.

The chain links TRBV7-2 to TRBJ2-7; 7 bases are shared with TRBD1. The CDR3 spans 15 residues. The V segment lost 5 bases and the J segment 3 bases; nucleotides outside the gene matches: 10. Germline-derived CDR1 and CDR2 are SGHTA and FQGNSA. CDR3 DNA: TGTGCCAGCAGCGGCGCCGGGACAGAAGTCTACGAGCAGTACTTC. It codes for CASSGAGTEVYEQYF.

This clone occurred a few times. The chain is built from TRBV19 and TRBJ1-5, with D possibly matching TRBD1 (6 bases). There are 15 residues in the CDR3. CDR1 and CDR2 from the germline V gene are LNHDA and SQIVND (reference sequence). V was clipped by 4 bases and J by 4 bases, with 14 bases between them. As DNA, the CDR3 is TGTGCCAGTAGTAGAGGGGGTTTGGGGAATCAGCCCCAGCATTTT. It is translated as CASSRGGLGNQPQHF.

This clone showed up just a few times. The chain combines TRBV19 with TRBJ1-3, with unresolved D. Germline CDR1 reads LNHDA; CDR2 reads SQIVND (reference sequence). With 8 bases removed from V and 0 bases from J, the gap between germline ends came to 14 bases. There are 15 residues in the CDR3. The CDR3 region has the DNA TGTGCCAGTGGGTTGGACGGGGTCTCTGGAAACACCATATATTTT. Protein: CASGLDGVSGNTIYF.

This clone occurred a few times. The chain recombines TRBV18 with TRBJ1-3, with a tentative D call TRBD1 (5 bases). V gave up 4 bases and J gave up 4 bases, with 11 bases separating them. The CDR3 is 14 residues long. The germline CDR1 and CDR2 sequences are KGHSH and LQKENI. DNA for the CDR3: TGTGCCAGCTCACAGCCGGGACTGGGAAACACCATATATTTT. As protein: CASSQPGLGNTIYF.

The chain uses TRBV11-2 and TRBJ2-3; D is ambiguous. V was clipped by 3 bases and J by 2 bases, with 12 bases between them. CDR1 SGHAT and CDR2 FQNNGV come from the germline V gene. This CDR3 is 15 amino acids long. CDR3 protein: CASSFLPQATDTQYF. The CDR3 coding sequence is TGTGCCAGCAGCTTCCTCCCTCAAGCCACAGATACGCAGTATTTT.

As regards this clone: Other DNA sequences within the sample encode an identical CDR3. Here the CDR3 DNA reads TGTGCCAGCAGCTTAGCGCCGGGAGGCAATTCACCCCTCCACTTT. Its translation: CASSLAPGGNSPLHF. The chain is built from TRBV7-6 and TRBJ1-6; D is ambiguous. V shed 0 bases and J shed 7 bases, with 10 bases lying between them. Germline V gene data show CDR1 as SGHVS and CDR2 as FNYEAQ. This CDR3 comprises 15 residues.

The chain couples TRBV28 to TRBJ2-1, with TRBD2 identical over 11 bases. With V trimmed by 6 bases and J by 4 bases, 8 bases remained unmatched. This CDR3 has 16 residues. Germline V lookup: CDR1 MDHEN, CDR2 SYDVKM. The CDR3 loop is CASRGHGTSGYNEQFF. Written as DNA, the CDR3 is TGTGCCAGCAGGGGTCATGGGACTAGCGGATACAATGAGCAGTTCTTC.

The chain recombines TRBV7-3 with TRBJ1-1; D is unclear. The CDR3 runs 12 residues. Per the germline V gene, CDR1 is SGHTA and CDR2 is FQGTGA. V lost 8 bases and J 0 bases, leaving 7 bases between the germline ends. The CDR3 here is CASGHMNTEAFF. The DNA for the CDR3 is TGTGCCAGCGGGCACATGAACACTGAAGCTTTCTTT.

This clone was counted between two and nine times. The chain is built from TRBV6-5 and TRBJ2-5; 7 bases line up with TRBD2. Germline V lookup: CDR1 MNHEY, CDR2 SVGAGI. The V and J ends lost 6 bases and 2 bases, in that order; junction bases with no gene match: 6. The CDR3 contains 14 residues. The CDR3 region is CASRTPGGQETQYF. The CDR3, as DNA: TGTGCCAGCAGGACCCCCGGGGGGCAAGAGACCCAGTACTTC.

CDR3 sequence (DNA): TGTGCCAGCAGGCCTCGACACTCTGGGGCCAACGTCCTGACTTTC. Its protein product is CASRPRHSGANVLTF. The gene calls are TRBV6-1 and TRBJ2-6; D is unresolved. In germline, CDR1 is MNHNS, CDR2 SASEGT. The CDR3 runs to 15 residues. V lost 6 bases and J 0 bases, leaving 9 bases between the germline ends.

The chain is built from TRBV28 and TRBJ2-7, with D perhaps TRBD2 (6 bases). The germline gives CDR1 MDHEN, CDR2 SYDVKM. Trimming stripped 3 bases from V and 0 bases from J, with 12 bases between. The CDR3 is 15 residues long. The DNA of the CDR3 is TGTGCCAGCAGTTTTATTGCCGGGAGCTCCTACGAGCAGTACTTC. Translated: CASSFIAGSSYEQYF. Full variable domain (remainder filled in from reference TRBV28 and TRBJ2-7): DVKVTQSSRYLVKRTGEKVFLECVQDMDHENMFWYRQDPGLGLRLIYFSYDVKMKEKGDIPEGYSVSREKKERFSLILESASTNQTSMYLCASSFIAGSSYEQYFGPGTRLTVT.

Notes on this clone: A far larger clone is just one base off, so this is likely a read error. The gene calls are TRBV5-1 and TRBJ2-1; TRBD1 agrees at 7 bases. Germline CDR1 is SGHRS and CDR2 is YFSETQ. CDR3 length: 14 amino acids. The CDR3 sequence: CASSWDSPYNDQFF. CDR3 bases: TGCGCCAGCAGCTGGGACAGCCCCTACAATGACCAGTTCTTC.

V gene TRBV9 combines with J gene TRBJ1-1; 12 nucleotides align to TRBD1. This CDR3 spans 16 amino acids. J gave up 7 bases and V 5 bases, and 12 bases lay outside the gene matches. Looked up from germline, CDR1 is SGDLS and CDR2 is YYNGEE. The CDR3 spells CASRPHLGQGAVEAFF. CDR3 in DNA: TGTGCCAGCAGACCCCACCTGGGACAGGGGGCGGTTGAAGCTTTCTTT.

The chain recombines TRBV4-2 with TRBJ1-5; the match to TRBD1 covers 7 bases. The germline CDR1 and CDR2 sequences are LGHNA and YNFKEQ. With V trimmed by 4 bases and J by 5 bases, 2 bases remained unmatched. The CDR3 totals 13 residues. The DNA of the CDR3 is TGTGCCAGCAGCCGGGACAGCGATCAGCCCCAGCATTTT. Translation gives CASSRDSDQPQHF.

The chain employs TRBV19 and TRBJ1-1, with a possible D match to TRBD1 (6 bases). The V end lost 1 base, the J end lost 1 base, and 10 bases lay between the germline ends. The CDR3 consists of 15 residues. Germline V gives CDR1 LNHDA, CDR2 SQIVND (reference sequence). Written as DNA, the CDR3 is TGTGCCAGTAGTATAGGTGCGGGGGCGAACACTGAAGCTTTCTTT. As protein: CASSIGAGANTEAFF.

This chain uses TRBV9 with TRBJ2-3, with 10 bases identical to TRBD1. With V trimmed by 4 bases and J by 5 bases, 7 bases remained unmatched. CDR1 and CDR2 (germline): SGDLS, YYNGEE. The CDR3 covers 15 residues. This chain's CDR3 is CASSFWDRGLDTQYF. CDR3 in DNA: TGTGCCAGCAGCTTCTGGGACAGGGGATTAGATACGCAGTATTTT.

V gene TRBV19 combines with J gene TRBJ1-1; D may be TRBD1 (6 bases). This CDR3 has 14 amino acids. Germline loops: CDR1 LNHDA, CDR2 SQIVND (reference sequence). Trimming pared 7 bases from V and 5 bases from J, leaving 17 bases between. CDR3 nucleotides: TGTGCCAGTACCAACCGGGGGGGCAATACTGAAGCTTTCTTT. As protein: CASTNRGGNTEAFF.

The DNA of the CDR3 is TGTGCCAGCAGCGGGGGAAATCCCGGGGAGCTGTTTTTT. It is translated as CASSGGNPGELFF. This chain joins TRBV27 and TRBJ2-2; tentatively, D is TRBD2 (6 bases). Per germline, CDR1 MNHEY and CDR2 SMNVEV (reference sequence). V was pared by 6 bases and J by 6 bases, with 11 bases between. The CDR3 totals 13 residues.

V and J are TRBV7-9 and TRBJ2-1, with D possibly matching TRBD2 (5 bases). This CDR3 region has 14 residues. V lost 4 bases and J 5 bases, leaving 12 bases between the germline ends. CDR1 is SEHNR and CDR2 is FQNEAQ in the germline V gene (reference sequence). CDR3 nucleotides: TGTGCCAGCAGCTGGAGGTTGGACCACAATGAGCAGTTCTTC. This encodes CASSWRLDHNEQFF.